The 8 T cell receptor beta chains below were found in one sample sequenced in a study of blood T cell repertoires in COVID-19. Clones were read by immunoSEQ multiplex PCR, and TCRdb kept only the in-frame ones, dropping some. The sample gives about 120,000 clones, approximately 92% of which show up once; 28% is in the top ten. What was sequenced was peripheral blood. The receptors shown here come from an older man with active or convalescent COVID-19.

Only one count was recorded for this clone. The gene calls are TRBV19 and TRBJ2-3, with 7 bases that match TRBD2. V lost 4 bases to trimming and J lost 4 bases; unmatched junction nucleotides: 8. The CDR3 sequence is 15 residues long. CDR1 and CDR2 (germline): LNHDA, SQIVND (reference sequence). CDR3 coding DNA: TGTGCCAGTAGTACCGGCGGGGGAACGTCAGATACGCAGTATTTT. Translation gives CASSTGGGTSDTQYF.

The chain joins TRBV7-2 to TRBJ1-4, with TRBD1 matching 11 bases. The V segment lost 1 base and the J segment 7 bases; nucleotides outside the gene matches: 2. Germline assignment: CDR1 SGHTA and CDR2 FQGNSA. CDR3 length: 15 residues. The CDR3 is CASSLVGTGGEKLFF. CDR3 nucleotide sequence: TGTGCCAGCAGCTTAGTTGGGACAGGGGGTGAAAAACTGTTTTTT. Filled out from reference TRBV7-2 and TRBJ1-4, the complete variable domain reads GAGVSQSPSNKVTEKGKDVELRCDPISGHTALYWYRQSLGQGLEFLIYFQGNSAPDKSGLPSDRFSAERTGGSVSTLTIQRTQQEDSAVYLCASSLVGTGGEKLFFGSGTQLSVL.

The V gene is TRBV7-2, the J gene TRBJ2-7, with a weak D call TRBD1 (6 bases). This CDR3 has 16 residues. Trimming took 6 bases from V and 5 from J, leaving 23 bases between them. Germline CDR1 SGHTA, CDR2 FQGNSA. This CDR3 reads CASSPDVGRGFHEQYF. The DNA for the CDR3 is TGTGCCAGCAGTCCCGACGTCGGCAGGGGATTCCACGAGCAGTACTTC.

This clone was found once. The chain is built from TRBV19 and TRBJ1-6; TRBD1 matches at 7 bases. This CDR3 region has 14 residues. After removal of 7 bases from V and 7 bases from J, the junction contained 7 bases not matched to a gene. Germline CDR1 reads LNHDA; CDR2 reads SQIVND (reference sequence). Here the CDR3 reads CASNAGQPNSPLHF. The CDR3, as DNA: TGTGCCAGTAATGCGGGACAGCCAAATTCACCCCTCCACTTT.

This clone was observed a handful of times. The chain uses TRBV5-8 and TRBJ2-1, with D maybe TRBD2 (6 bases). V gave up 3 bases and J gave up 6 bases, with 10 bases separating them. The CDR3 length is 13 residues. Per germline, CDR1 SGHTS and CDR2 YDEGEE. The CDR3 bases are TGTGCCAGCAGCTCCCGGGACTCCAATGAGCAGTTCTTC. This translates into CASSSRDSNEQFF.

The chain joins TRBV6-6 to TRBJ1-1; D might be TRBD1 (6 bases). This CDR3 has 14 amino acids. Looked up from germline, CDR1 is MNHNY and CDR2 is SVGAGI (reference sequence). V was shortened by 2 bases and J by 4 bases, with 11 bases between the two germline ends. The CDR3 coding sequence is TGTGCCAGCAGTTACCGCGGGGGGGCCACTGAAGCTTTCTTT. Translated: CASSYRGGATEAFF.

The chain is built from TRBV5-5 and TRBJ2-7; tentatively, D is TRBD1 (5 bases). The germline gives CDR1 SGHKS, CDR2 YYEKEE (reference sequence). V was cut by 1 base and J by 0 bases, with 8 bases left in between. The CDR3 runs 14 residues. The DNA for the CDR3 is TGTGCCAGCAGCTTGACAGGATCCTCCTACGAGCAGTACTTC. Protein product: CASSLTGSSYEQYF.

This clone was observed a few times. The chain uses TRBV10-3 and TRBJ1-2, with TRBD1 as a possible D gene (5 bases). The CDR3 is 13 residues long. The V and J ends lost 5 bases and 3 bases respectively, with 10 bases between them. Germline assignment: CDR1 ENHRY and CDR2 SYGVKD. In DNA, the CDR3 is TGTGCCATCAGTATTGACAGCGACTATGGCTACACCTTC. Its protein is CAISIDSDYGYTF.